The rows below give T cell receptor beta chains drawn from one sample of a study of shared clonotypes between healthy human individuals. Here immunoSEQ multiplex PCR was the method, and the copy in TCRdb shows in-frame clones only, minus some. The data hold more than 2,000,000 clones, with approximately 95% observed a single time. Sequencing input: naive CD4+ T cells from PBMCs. The receptor set was obtained from a man between 18 and 35 years old in good health. Some clones in this sample may be carry-over from other donors' samples. Each CDR3 is given with its conserved first and last residue. Fields, in order: J gene, V gene, clone size, CDR3 protein. Not every row has a clone size; where given, it reads once, few, many or a size class.

j_gene: TRBJ1-5
v_gene: TRBV15
abundance: NA
CDR3aa: CATSRYDRRPQHF

j_gene: TRBJ2-5
v_gene: TRBV7-2
abundance: NA
CDR3aa: CASSFNQQETQYF

j_gene: TRBJ1-2
v_gene: TRBV6-1
abundance: NA
CDR3aa: CASSADRNYGYTF

j_gene: TRBJ2-2
v_gene: TRBV5-1
abundance: NA
CDR3aa: CASTQGTGTNTGELFF

j_gene: TRBJ1-5
v_gene: TRBV6-5
abundance: NA
CDR3aa: CASSYSAGYNQPQHF

j_gene: TRBJ2-2
v_gene: TRBV7-9
abundance: NA
CDR3aa: CASSLADPRGTGELFF

j_gene: TRBJ2-3
v_gene: TRBV7-9
abundance: NA
CDR3aa: CASTLSDTQYF

j_gene: TRBJ2-1
v_gene: TRBV5-6
abundance: NA
CDR3aa: CASSSPAGLAGNEQFF

j_gene: TRBJ2-5
v_gene: TRBV6-1
abundance: NA
CDR3aa: CASSEGFQETQYF

j_gene: TRBJ2-7
v_gene: TRBV5-1
abundance: NA
CDR3aa: CASSLEGAGGGDEQYF

j_gene: TRBJ2-3
v_gene: TRBV5-1
abundance: once
CDR3aa: CASSPPGQGTDTQYF

j_gene: TRBJ1-1
v_gene: TRBV10-3
abundance: NA
CDR3aa: CAISEGTEAFF

j_gene: TRBJ2-5
v_gene: TRBV5-1
abundance: NA
CDR3aa: CASSLGRTSGELKETQYF